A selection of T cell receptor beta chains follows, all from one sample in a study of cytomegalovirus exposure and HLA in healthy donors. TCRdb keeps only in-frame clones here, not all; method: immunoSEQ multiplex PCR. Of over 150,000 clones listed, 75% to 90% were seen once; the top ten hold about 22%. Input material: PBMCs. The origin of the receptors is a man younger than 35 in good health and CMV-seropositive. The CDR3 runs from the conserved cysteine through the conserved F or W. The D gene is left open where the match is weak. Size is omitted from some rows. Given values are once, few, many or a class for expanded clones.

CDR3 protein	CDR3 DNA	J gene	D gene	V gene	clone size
CASSQVGGEKLFF	TGCGCCAGCAGCCAAGTCGGGGGGGAAAAACTGTTTTTT	TRBJ1-4	NA	TRBV4-1	NA
CASSLSGRGEKLFF	TGTGCCAGCAGCTTAAGTGGGCGAGGGGAAAAACTGTTTTTT	TRBJ1-4	NA	TRBV7-9	once
CASFSVRNEQFF	TGTGCCAGCTTCAGTGTGAGGAATGAGCAGTTCTTC	TRBJ2-1	NA	TRBV5-4	NA
CASSTGDATNEKLFF	TGCGCCAGCAGCACGGGGGATGCAACTAATGAAAAACTGTTTTTT	TRBJ1-4	NA	TRBV5-1	NA
CASSTGQTNEKLFF	TGTGCCAGCAGCACGGGACAGACTAATGAAAAACTGTTTTTT	TRBJ1-4	TRBD1	TRBV6-1	NA
CASSQWTNRGHEQFF	TGCGCCAGCAGCCAGTGGACTAACCGTGGGCATGAGCAGTTCTTC	TRBJ2-1	NA	TRBV4-3	NA
CASSILGSGTSTDTQYF	TGCGCCAGCAGCATACTGGGGAGCGGGACCAGCACAGATACGCAGTATTTT	TRBJ2-3	TRBD2	TRBV4-1	once
CASSVAPGTSGGAETQYF	TGTGCCAGCAGCGTAGCCCCCGGGACTAGCGGGGGAGCGGAGACCCAGTACTTC	TRBJ2-5	TRBD2	TRBV9	NA
CASRAAGTYEQYF	TGTGCCAGTAGAGCCGCAGGGACCTACGAGCAGTACTTC	TRBJ2-7	NA	TRBV19	NA
CASSQAGGPQETQYF	TGTGCCAGCAGCCAGGCGGGGGGCCCTCAAGAGACCCAGTACTTC	TRBJ2-5	TRBD2	TRBV9	NA
CASRRIGANTGELFF	TGTGCCAGTAGAAGGATAGGGGCGAACACCGGGGAGCTGTTTTTT	TRBJ2-2	NA	TRBV19	NA
CASSPRQGSGELFF	TGTGCCAGCAGCCCTCGACAGGGATCCGGGGAGCTGTTTTTT	TRBJ2-2	TRBD1	TRBV4-2	NA
CASSQAAGSKAFF	TGTGCCAGCAGTCAAGCTGCAGGGTCAAAAGCTTTCTTT	TRBJ1-1	NA	TRBV14	NA
CASSFRGTGELFF	TGTGCCAGCAGCTTCCGGGGCACCGGGGAGCTGTTTTTT	TRBJ2-2	NA	TRBV7-9	once
CASLRMTSGRRNEQFF	TGTGCCAGCCTTCGAATGACTAGCGGGAGGCGGAATGAGCAGTTCTTC	TRBJ2-1	TRBD2	TRBV7-9	NA
CASSPGEGPRSSYEQYF	TGCGCCAGCAGCCCCGGCGAGGGCCCGAGGAGCTCCTACGAGCAGTACTTC	TRBJ2-7	NA	TRBV4-3	NA
CASSQDPSGGANEQFF	TGCGCCAGCAGCCAAGACCCTAGCGGGGGGGCCAATGAGCAGTTCTTC	TRBJ2-1	TRBD2	TRBV4-3	NA
CASSLEGSGRGETQYF	TGCGCCAGCAGCTTGGAGGGTAGCGGGAGGGGAGAGACCCAGTACTTC	TRBJ2-5	TRBD2	TRBV5-1	NA
CASSLAAGGLREQYF	TGTGCCAGCAGCTTGGCGGCGGGGGGGCTTCGGGAGCAGTACTTC	TRBJ2-7	TRBD2	TRBV5-6	once
CASSPQGTPNSPLHF	TGTGCCAGCAGCCCACAGGGAACCCCTAATTCACCCCTCCACTTT	TRBJ1-6	NA	TRBV5-4	NA
CASSPGGRSAYEQYF	TGTGCCAGTAGTCCGGGAGGCAGGAGTGCCTACGAGCAGTACTTC	TRBJ2-7	TRBD2	TRBV19	once
CASSVPGGGYTF	TGTGCCAGCAGTGTCCCCGGGGGAGGCTACACCTTC	TRBJ1-2	NA	TRBV6-1	once
CAISSTSGSDEQYF	TGTGCCATCAGCAGTACTAGCGGGAGCGACGAGCAGTACTTC	TRBJ2-7	TRBD2	TRBV10-3	NA
CASSVNQETQYF	TGCGCCAGCAGTGTAAACCAAGAGACCCAGTACTTC	TRBJ2-5	NA	TRBV10-2	NA
CASSLTGLGNYGYTF	TGTGCCAGCAGCTTGACAGGGTTGGGTAACTATGGCTACACCTTC	TRBJ1-2	NA	TRBV5-4	NA
CASRKSGGLVSYGYTF	TGTGCCAGCAGGAAGTCAGGGGGTTTGGTTTCCTATGGCTACACCTTC	TRBJ1-2	TRBD1	TRBV11-2	NA
CASSFGQGNTEAFF	TGCGCCAGCAGCTTCGGACAGGGGAACACTGAAGCTTTCTTT	TRBJ1-1	TRBD1	TRBV5-1	NA
CASSGGLAGGPADTQYF	TGTGCCAGCAGTGGTGGACTAGCGGGGGGGCCGGCAGATACGCAGTATTTT	TRBJ2-3	TRBD2	TRBV6-1	NA
CASSAGGKNYGYTF	TGTGCCAGCAGTGCTGGAGGAAAGAACTATGGCTACACCTTC	TRBJ1-2	NA	TRBV6-5	NA
CASSDTGAYEQYF	TGTGCCAGCAGTGATACAGGAGCCTACGAGCAGTACTTC	TRBJ2-7	NA	TRBV6-1	NA
CASSQETSGAAYEQYF	TGTGCCAGCAGCCAAGAGACTAGCGGGGCGGCCTACGAGCAGTACTTC	TRBJ2-7	TRBD2	TRBV4-2	NA
CASSVGSGWAKNIQYF	TGTGCCAGCAGCGTAGGCTCGGGATGGGCCAAAAACATTCAGTACTTC	TRBJ2-4	NA	TRBV9	once
CASSPLRQALNYGYTF	TGTGCCAGCAGTCCTTTAAGACAGGCCCTTAACTATGGCTACACCTTC	TRBJ1-2	NA	TRBV2	NA
CAFYDRGRLYGYTF	TGTGCCTTTTATGACAGGGGGCGCCTCTATGGCTACACCTTC	TRBJ1-2	TRBD1	TRBV30	NA
CASSVSRTPSYGYTF	TGTGCCAGCAGTGTATCACGGACACCTAGCTATGGCTACACCTTC	TRBJ1-2	NA	TRBV2	once
CASSLETGVNQPQHF	TGTGCCAGCAGCTTAGAGACAGGGGTAAATCAGCCCCAGCATTTT	TRBJ1-5	TRBD1	TRBV7-2	NA
CASSLAPDSNYGYTF	TGTGCCAGCAGCTTGGCCCCAGACAGTAACTATGGCTACACCTTC	TRBJ1-2	NA	TRBV5-4	NA
CASSQVVRGTNNEQFF	TGCGCCAGCAGCCAAGTCGTCCGGGGGACGAACAATGAGCAGTTCTTC	TRBJ2-1	NA	TRBV4-1	NA
CASSPDRGTQYF	TGTGCCAGCAGCCCCGACCGGGGGACCCAGTACTTC	TRBJ2-5	NA	TRBV9	NA
CASNALAGADSYEQYF	TGTGCCAGCAACGCCTTAGCGGGAGCCGACTCCTACGAGCAGTACTTC	TRBJ2-7	TRBD2	TRBV27	once
CASSQDLVFGGNQETQYF	TGCGCCAGCAGCCAAGATCTGGTTTTCGGCGGGAATCAAGAGACCCAGTACTTC	TRBJ2-5	NA	TRBV4-1	NA
CASSLQGKPQHF	TGTGCCAGCAGCTTGCAGGGTAAGCCCCAGCATTTT	TRBJ1-5	NA	TRBV5-4	NA
CASSLGASGWDNEQFF	TGTGCCAGCAGCTTAGGGGCTAGCGGATGGGACAATGAGCAGTTCTTC	TRBJ2-1	TRBD2	TRBV7-8	NA
CASSLTGAREQFF	TGTGCCAGCAGCTTAACGGGGGCGCGGGAGCAGTTCTTC	TRBJ2-1	NA	TRBV7-3	NA
CASDEGLQETQYF	TGTGCCAGCGACGAGGGACTCCAAGAGACCCAGTACTTC	TRBJ2-5	NA	TRBV2	NA
CASSLEAGETQYF	TGTGCCAGCAGCTTAGAGGCGGGAGAGACCCAGTACTTC	TRBJ2-5	NA	TRBV11-3	NA
CASSYEHREKLFF	TGTGCCAGCAGTTACGAGCACAGGGAAAAACTGTTTTTT	TRBJ1-4	NA	TRBV6-5	NA
CASSLDSSYEQYF	TGTGCCAGCAGTTTAGACAGCTCCTACGAGCAGTACTTC	TRBJ2-7	NA	TRBV27	few
CASSQGPSGEPYNEQFF	TGCGCCAGCAGCCAAGGCCCTAGCGGTGAACCCTACAATGAGCAGTTCTTC	TRBJ2-1	TRBD2	TRBV4-3	NA
CASSLVSRRQETQYF	TGCGCCAGCAGCTTGGTTTCCCGGAGACAAGAGACCCAGTACTTC	TRBJ2-5	NA	TRBV5-1	NA
CSVGLRTGELFF	TGCAGCGTTGGACTGCGTACCGGGGAGCTGTTTTTT	TRBJ2-2	NA	TRBV29-1	NA